This T cell receptor beta chain was identified during a study of shared clonotypes between healthy human individuals. Overall study results and limits: In the sorted subsets, rarefaction showed sequencing was incomplete despite large depth. Shared clonotypes: 4.5% to 5% naive CD4, under 4% naive CD8, less than 2.5% memory CD4, 0.4% memory CD8.

With regard to this clone: Its antigen is unidentified.

Sequenced by immunoSEQ multiplex PCR; TCRdb stores in-frame clones only, minus some. The sample yields about 1.5 million clones, roughly 96% seen once. In germline, CDR1 is SNHLY, CDR2 FYNNEI. There are 11 residues in the CDR3. Trimming removed 5 bases at V and 7 bases at J, with 9 bases between. The sequenced material came from naive CD4+ T cells sorted from blood. Noted subset: CD45RA+ positively selected. The chain joins TRBV2 to TRBJ2-7, with D unresolved. This clonotype was obtained from a man aged 25-40 years in good health. CDR3 DNA: TGTGCCAGCAGTAACAGTCGTGAGCAGTACTTC. Its protein is CASSNSREQYF.